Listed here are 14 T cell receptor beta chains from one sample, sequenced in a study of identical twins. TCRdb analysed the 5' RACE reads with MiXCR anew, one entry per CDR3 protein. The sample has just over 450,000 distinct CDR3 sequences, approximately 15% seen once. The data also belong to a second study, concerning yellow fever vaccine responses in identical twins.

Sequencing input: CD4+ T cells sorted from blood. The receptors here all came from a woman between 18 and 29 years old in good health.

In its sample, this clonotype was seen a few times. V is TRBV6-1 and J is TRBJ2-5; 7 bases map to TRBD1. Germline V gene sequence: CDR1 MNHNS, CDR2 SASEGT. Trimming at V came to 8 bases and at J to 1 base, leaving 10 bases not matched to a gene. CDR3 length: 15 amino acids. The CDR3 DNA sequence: TGTGCCAGCGGACCCGGGACAGCAACCCAAGAGACCCAGTACTTC. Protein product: CASGPGTATQETQYF.

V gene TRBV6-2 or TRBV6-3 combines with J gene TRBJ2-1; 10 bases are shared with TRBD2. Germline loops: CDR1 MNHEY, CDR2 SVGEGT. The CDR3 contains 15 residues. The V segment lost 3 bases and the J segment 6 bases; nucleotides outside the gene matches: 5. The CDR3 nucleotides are TGTGCCAGCAGTTATGCGGGACTAGCGTCCAATGAGCAGTTCTTC. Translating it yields CASSYAGLASNEQFF.

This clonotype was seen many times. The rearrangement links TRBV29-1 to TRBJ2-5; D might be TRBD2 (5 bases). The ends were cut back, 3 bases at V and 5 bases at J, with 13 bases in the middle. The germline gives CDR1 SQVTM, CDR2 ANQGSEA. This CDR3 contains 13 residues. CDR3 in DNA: TGCAGCGTTGAGGTGGGAGTCGGGGAGACCCAGTACTTC. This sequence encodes CSVEVGVGETQYF.

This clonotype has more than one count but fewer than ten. The CDR3 DNA is TGTGCCTGGAGTGTACTGGGACGGCTCTCCGAGCAGTACTTC. It is translated as CAWSVLGRLSEQYF. The chain has TRBV30 and TRBJ2-7; the D call may be TRBD1 or TRBD2 (5 bases each). V lost 0 bases and J lost 6, with 15 bases in between. The CDR3 has 14 residues. Germline V gene lookup returns CDR1 GTSNPN and CDR2 SVGIG (reference sequence).

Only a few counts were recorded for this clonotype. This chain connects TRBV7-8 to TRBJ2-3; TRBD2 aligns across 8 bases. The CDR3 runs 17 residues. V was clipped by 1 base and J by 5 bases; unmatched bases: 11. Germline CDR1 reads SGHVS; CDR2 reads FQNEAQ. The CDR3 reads CASSLDTGTRGGDTQYF. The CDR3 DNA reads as TGTGCCAGCAGCTTAGATACCGGGACTAGAGGTGGAGATACGCAGTATTTT. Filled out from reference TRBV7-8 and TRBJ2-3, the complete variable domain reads GAGVSQSPRYKVAKRGQDVALRCDPISGHVSLFWYQQALGQGPEFLTYFQNEAQLDKSGLPSDRFFAERPEGSVSTLKIQRTQQEDSAVYLCASSLDTGTRGGDTQYFGPGTRLTVL.

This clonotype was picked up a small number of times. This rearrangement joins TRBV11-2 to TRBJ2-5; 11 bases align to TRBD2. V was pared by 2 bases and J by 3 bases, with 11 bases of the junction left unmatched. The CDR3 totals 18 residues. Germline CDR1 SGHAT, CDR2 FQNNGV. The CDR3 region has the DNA TGTGCCAGCAGCTTATACCCCTCTAGCGGGAGGACCGAAGAGACCCAGTACTTC. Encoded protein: CASSLYPSSGRTEETQYF.

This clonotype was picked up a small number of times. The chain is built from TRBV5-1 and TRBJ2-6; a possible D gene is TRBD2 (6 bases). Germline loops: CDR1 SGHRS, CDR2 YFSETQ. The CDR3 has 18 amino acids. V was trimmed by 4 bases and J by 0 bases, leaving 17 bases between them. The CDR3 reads CASSPTPGLTSGANVLTF. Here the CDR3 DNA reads TGCGCCAGCAGCCCCACCCCGGGACTCACCTCTGGGGCCAACGTCCTGACTTTC. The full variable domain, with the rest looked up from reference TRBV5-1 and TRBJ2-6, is KAGVTQTPRYLIKTRGQQVTLSCSPISGHRSVSWYQQTPGQGLQFLFEYFSETQRNKGNFPGRFSGRQFSNSRSEMNVSTLELGDSALYLCASSPTPGLTSGANVLTFGAGSRLTVL.

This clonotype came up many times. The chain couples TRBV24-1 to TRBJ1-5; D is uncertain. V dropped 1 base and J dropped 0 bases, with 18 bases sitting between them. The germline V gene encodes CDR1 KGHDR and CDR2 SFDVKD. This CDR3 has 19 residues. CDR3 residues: CATSDFDGQSEDSNQPQHF. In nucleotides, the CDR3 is TGTGCCACCAGTGATTTTGATGGCCAGTCCGAAGATAGCAATCAGCCCCAGCATTTT.

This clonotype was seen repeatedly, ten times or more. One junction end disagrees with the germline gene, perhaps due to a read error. The CDR3, as DNA: TGTGCCAGCAGCCTTGGACAGGGAGGCACCGGGGAGCTGTTTTTT. It yields the protein CASSLGQGGTGELFF. This chain joins TRBV5-1 and TRBJ2-2, with 8 positions matching TRBD1. This CDR3 contains 15 residues. Germline V CDR1 and CDR2: SGHRS, YFSETQ.

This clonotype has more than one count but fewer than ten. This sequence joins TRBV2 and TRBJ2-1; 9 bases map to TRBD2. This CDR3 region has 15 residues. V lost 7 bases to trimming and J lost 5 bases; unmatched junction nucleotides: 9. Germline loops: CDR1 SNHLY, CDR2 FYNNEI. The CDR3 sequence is CASIQGTSSHNEQFF. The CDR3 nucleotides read TGTGCCAGCATCCAAGGGACTAGCTCTCACAATGAGCAGTTCTTC. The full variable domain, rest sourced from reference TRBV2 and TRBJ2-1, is EPEVTQTPSHQVTQMGQEVILRCVPISNHLYFYWYRQILGQKVEFLVSFYNNEISEKSEIFDDQFSVERPDGSNFTLKIRSTKLEDSAMYFCASIQGTSSHNEQFFGPGTRLTVL.

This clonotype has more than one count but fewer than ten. CDR3 region: CASSDTKNIQYF. In nucleotides, the CDR3 is TGTGCCAGCAGTGACACTAAAAACATTCAGTACTTC. V is TRBV25-1 and J is TRBJ2-4; D uncertain. The ends were cut back, 3 bases at V and 4 bases at J, with 4 bases in the middle. The CDR3 contains 12 residues. The germline V gene encodes CDR1 MGHDK and CDR2 SYGVNS. The full variable domain, with the rest looked up from reference TRBV25-1 and TRBJ2-4, is EADIYQTPRYLVIGTGKKITLECSQTMGHDKMYWYQQDPGMELHLIHYSYGVNSTEKGDLSSESTVSRIRTEHFPLTLESARPSHTSQYLCASSDTKNIQYFGAGTRLSVL.

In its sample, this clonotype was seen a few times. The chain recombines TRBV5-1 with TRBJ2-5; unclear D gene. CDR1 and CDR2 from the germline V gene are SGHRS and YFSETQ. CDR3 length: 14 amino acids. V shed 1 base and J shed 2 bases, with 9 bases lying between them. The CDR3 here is CASSLMGRQETQYF. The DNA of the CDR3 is TGCGCCAGCAGCTTGATGGGCAGGCAAGAGACCCAGTACTTC.

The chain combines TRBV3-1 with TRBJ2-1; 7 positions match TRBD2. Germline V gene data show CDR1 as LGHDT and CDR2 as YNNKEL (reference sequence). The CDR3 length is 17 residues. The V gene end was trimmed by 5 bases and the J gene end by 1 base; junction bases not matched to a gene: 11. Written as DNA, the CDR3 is TGTGCCAGCAGCAAAGGACTAGAACCTACTTCCTACAATGAGCAGTTCTTC. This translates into CASSKGLEPTSYNEQFF.

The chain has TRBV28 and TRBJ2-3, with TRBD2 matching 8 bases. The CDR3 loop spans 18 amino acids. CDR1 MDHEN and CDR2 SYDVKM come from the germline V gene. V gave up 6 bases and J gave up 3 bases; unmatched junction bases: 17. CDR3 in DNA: TGTGCCAGCAGCAAAACGGTGGGCGGGGGGCTTGTTACAGATACGCAGTATTTT. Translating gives CASSKTVGGGLVTDTQYF. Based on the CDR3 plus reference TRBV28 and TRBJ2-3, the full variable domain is DVKVTQSSRYLVKRTGEKVFLECVQDMDHENMFWYRQDPGLGLRLIYFSYDVKMKEKGDIPEGYSVSREKKERFSLILESASTNQTSMYLCASSKTVGGGLVTDTQYFGPGTRLTVL.